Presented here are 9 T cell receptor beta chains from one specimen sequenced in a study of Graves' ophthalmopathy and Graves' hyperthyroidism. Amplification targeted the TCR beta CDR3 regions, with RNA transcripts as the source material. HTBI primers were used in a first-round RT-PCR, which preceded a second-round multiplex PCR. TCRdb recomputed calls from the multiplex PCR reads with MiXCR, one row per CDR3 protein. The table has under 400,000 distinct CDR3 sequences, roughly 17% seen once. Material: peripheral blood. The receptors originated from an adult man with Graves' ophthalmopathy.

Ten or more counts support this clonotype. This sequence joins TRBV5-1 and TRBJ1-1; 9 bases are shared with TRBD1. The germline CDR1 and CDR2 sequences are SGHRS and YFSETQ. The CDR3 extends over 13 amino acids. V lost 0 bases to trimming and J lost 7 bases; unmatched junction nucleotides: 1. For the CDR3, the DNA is TGCGCCAGCAGCTTGGAGGACAGGGGTGAAGCTTTCTTT. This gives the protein CASSLEDRGEAFF.

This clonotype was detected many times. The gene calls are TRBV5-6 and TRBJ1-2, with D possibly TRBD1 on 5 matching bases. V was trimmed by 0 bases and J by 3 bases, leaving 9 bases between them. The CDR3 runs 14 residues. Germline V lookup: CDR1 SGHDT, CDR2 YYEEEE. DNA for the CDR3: TGTGCCAGCAGCTTGGGGGGCGCGGACTATGGCTACACCTTC. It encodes CASSLGGADYGYTF.

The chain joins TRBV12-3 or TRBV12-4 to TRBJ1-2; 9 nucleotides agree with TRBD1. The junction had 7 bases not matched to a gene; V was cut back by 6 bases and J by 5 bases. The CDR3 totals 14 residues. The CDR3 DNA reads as TGTGCCAGCAGGGGTTCCGGGACAGGGTATGGCTACACCTTC. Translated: CASRGSGTGYGYTF.

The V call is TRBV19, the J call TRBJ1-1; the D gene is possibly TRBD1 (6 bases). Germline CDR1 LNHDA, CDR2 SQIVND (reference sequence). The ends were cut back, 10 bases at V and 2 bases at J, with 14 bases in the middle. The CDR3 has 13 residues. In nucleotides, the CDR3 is TGTGCCACCGGGTACAGGGTCAACACTGAAGCTTTCTTT. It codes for CATGYRVNTEAFF.

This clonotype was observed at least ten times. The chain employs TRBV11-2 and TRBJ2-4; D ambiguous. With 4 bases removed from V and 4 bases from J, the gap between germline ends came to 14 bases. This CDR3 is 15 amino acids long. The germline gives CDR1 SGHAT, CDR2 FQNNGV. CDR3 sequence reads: CASSSPAAGKNIQYF. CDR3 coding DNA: TGTGCCAGCAGCTCCCCGGCAGCCGGGAAAAACATTCAGTACTTC.

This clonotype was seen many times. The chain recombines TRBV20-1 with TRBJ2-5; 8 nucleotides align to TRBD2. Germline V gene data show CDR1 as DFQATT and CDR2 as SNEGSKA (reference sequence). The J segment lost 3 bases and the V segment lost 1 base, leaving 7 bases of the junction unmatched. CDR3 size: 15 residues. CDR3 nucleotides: TGCAGTGCTAGAGTATGGAGCGGGGGTAAAGAGACCCAGTACTTC. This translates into CSARVWSGGKETQYF.

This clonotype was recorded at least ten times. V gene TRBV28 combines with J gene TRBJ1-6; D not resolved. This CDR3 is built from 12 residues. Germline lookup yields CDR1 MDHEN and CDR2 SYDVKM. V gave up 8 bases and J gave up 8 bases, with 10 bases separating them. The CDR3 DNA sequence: TGTGCCAGCCGCCGAGAATATTCACCCCTCCACTTT. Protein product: CASRREYSPLHF. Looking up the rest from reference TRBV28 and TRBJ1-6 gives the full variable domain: DVKVTQSSRYLVKRTGEKVFLECVQDMDHENMFWYRQDPGLGLRLIYFSYDVKMKEKGDIPEGYSVSREKKERFSLILESASTNQTSMYLCASRREYSPLHFGNGTRLTVT.

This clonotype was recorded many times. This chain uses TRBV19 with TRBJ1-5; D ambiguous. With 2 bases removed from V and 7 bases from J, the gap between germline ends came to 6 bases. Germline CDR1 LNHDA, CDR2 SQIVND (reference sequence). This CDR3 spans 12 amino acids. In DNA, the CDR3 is TGTGCCAGTAGTATAAGTGGCCAGCCCCAGCATTTT. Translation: CASSISGQPQHF.

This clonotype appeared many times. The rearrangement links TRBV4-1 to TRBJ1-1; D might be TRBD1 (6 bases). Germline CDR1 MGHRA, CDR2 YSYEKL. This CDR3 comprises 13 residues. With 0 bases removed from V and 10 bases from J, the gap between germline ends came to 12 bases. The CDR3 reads CASSQDIGGGAFF. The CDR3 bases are TGCGCCAGCAGCCAAGATATAGGGGGGGGAGCTTTCTTT.